A selection of T cell receptor beta chains follows, all from one sample in a study of CD8 T cells in Susac syndrome. Each CDR3 protein is one row after TCRdb ran MiXCR on the immunoSEQ multiplex PCR reads. This table holds 120,000 to 150,000 distinct CDR3 sequences, approximately 94% found once. The sequenced sample consisted of CD4+ T cells from PBMCs. These receptors originate from a human donor in good health. Both conserved end residues are part of each CDR3. A D gene is named only where the DNA matches it firmly. Size tells how often a clone was seen (once, few, many) or the class of an expanded clone, and some rows leave it out.

clone_size	v_call	j_call	d_call	cdr3_nt	cdr3_aa
NA	TRBV20-1	TRBJ2-1	TRBD2	TGCAGTGCTCTGGGACTAGCGGGAGTGCACAATGAGCAGTTCTTC	CSALGLAGVHNEQFF
NA	TRBV6-1	TRBJ2-7	NA	TGTGCCAGCAGTGAACGACGCTACGAGCAGTACTTC	CASSERRYEQYF
NA	TRBV2	TRBJ2-2	NA	TGTGCCAGCAGTGAATGGGGTTCCGGGGAGCTGTTTTTT	CASSEWGSGELFF
once	TRBV19	TRBJ2-1	NA	TGTGCCAGTAGTATCGGACAGCTAGGAGAGCAGTTCTTC	CASSIGQLGEQFF
NA	TRBV20-1	TRBJ2-4	NA	TGCAGTGCTGGGACAGCCAAAAACATTCAGTACTTC	CSAGTAKNIQYF
NA	TRBV2	TRBJ2-1	NA	TGTGCCAGCAGGGTCCGGGCCAACAATGAGCAGTTCTTC	CASRVRANNEQFF
NA	TRBV18	TRBJ1-2	NA	TGTGCCAGCTCACCGACGTCAGCCGGCTACACCTTC	CASSPTSAGYTF
NA	TRBV9	TRBJ2-3	NA	TGTGCCAGCAGCGCCGGGTCTCCCAAGGGAGATACGCAGTATTTT	CASSAGSPKGDTQYF
NA	TRBV9	TRBJ1-3	NA	TGTGCCAGCAGCGAGCGGGTAGGCCGTACTAACTCTGGAAACACCATATATTTT	CASSERVGRTNSGNTIYF
NA	TRBV20-1	TRBJ1-2	NA	TGCAGTGCTAGAGATAGCGGGGAGGGTTACTTC	CSARDSGEGYF
NA	TRBV24-1	TRBJ2-2	NA	TGTGCCACCAGTGATTTAGGGACACTTAACACCGGGGAGCTGTTTTTT	CATSDLGTLNTGELFF
NA	TRBV12-3/TRBV12-4	TRBJ1-4	NA	TGTGCCAGCAGTTCGTACAGTGATAAGGAAAAACTGTTTTTT	CASSSYSDKEKLFF
NA	TRBV2	TRBJ1-4	TRBD1	TGTGCCAACCGGGACAGGGGTGAAAAACTGTTTTTT	CANRDRGEKLFF
NA	TRBV5-1	TRBJ2-1	NA	TGCGCCAGCAGCTGGCAGGAAGCAGGGAATGAGCAGTTCTTC	CASSWQEAGNEQFF
NA	TRBV19	TRBJ2-2	NA	TGTGCCAGTAGTATAGAAAGGGCTCCGAACACCGGGGAGCTGTTTTTT	CASSIERAPNTGELFF
NA	TRBV20-1	TRBJ2-2	NA	TGCAGTGCTAGGGCCTCTGAAGCGTACACCGGGGAGCTGTTTTTT	CSARASEAYTGELFF
NA	TRBV5-1	TRBJ2-3	TRBD1	TGCGCCAGCAGAACCTCGGACAGGGCCTTAACAGATACGCAGTATTTT	CASRTSDRALTDTQYF
NA	TRBV12-2	TRBJ2-7	NA	TGTGCAAGTCGCTTAGCGCCACAGGACAAACTTATGGAGCAGTACTTC	CASRLAPQDKLMEQYF